This entry concerns a single T cell receptor beta chain. Its antigen is not yet known. No base qualities exist here, and no much larger clone lies one base off it. The data were obtained in a study of blood T cell repertoires in COVID-19 (dated by TCRdb to about 2020). Regarding the research as a whole: Samples from collaborators originated in the United States, Italy and Spain and spanned both the acute and convalescent phases of COVID-19. Where HLA class I and class II types were available, the types were taken from metadata supplied by the sample provider, not from assay-based typing. Sample metadata almost always included a de-identified subject ID, COVID-19 status, age in years and sex. The samples were drawn from two sources: the first 160 participants of the ongoing ImmuneRACE study, and 1,200 or so subjects contributed by 6 global collaborators. The material from the prospective study consisted of cDNA or gDNA derived from T cells, B-cell-depleted T cells, or PBMCs. The dataset comprised deeply sampled blood TCRbeta repertoires from subjects exposed to, actively infected with, or recovered from COVID-19. The repertoires were released in a freely available public database meant as a resource for research on the immune response to SARS-CoV-2. The full study reports these points: The quantity of clinical and demographic metadata differed by source and by participant and was supplied without curation.

The collaborating institutions used their own protocols to collect whole blood in K2EDTA tubes. For TCRbeta analysis, collaborator samples were shipped as frozen whole blood, as isolated PBMCs, or as DNA extracted from either sample type. The immunoSEQ Assay, a bias-controlled multiplex PCR, was used to amplify TCRbeta CDR3 regions from genomic DNA. The original pipeline was this. The number of nucleated cells in each sample was estimated from the amplification of reference gene primers within the assay. To quantify the absolute abundance of each unique TCRbeta CDR3 rearrangement, sequence reads were collapsed and filtered. For each sample, productive Simpson clonality was calculated by taking the square root of Simpson's diversity index across productive rearrangements. Held by TCRdb, this immuneACCESS table contains in-frame sequences only and omits some clones. Under half of the omission traces to an unresolved V gene where checked; the cause of the rest is unknown. V, J and clone size reflect that table, while D and trimming were determined from the DNA. This sample lists 88,000 or so clones; about 85% were detected once. The top ten hold 4% to 5.5% of the sample.

The CDR3 spans 14 residues, from the cysteine through the phenylalanine. Of all the DNA, just the CDR3 is kept, 42 bases in frame from base 1. V is pruned by 5 bases and J by 5 bases, leaving 8 bases of the junction without a gene match. In the germline V gene, CDR1 corresponds to SGHAT and CDR2 to FQNNGV. The V and J segments used are TRBV11-2 and TRBJ1-1; TRBD1 matches 7 bases in the middle. The sequence derives from a man aged 60 to 75 with acute or convalescent COVID-19. Material: peripheral blood. In nucleotide form, the sequence is TGTGCCAGCAGCAAAAGACAGGGAGAGACTGAAGCTTTCTTT. Its translation is CASSKRQGETEAFF. Reference TRBV11-2 and TRBJ1-1 proteins supply the regions before and after the CDR3; the full variable domain is: EAGVAQSPRYKIIEKRQSVAFWCNPISGHATLYWYQQILGQGPKLLIQFQNNGVVDDSQLPKDRFSAERLKGVDSTLKIQPAKLEDSAVYLCASSKRQGETEAFFGQGTRLTVV.